The entry that follows covers one TCR beta chain sequence. V lost 2 bases to trimming and J lost 7 bases; unmatched junction nucleotides: 6. CDR3 length equals 16 residues. From germline, CDR1 is LNHDA and CDR2 SQIVND (reference sequence). Under the authors' procedure: Reference gene primer amplification gave estimated nucleated cell counts. Repertoires were generated with immunoSEQ multiplex PCR, while TCRdb's copy carries only in-frame clones and drops some. The V and J calls and the clone size are those of that table, but D and trimming were determined from the DNA. Altogether a few hundred thousand clones are present, 86% being singletons, with the ten largest covering roughly 6.3%. This sample is part of a study of blood T cell repertoires in COVID-19. About the research overall: Material from acute and convalescent COVID-19 was sourced from the United States, Italy and Spain. PBMCs, B-cell-depleted T cells, or T cells were the source of the cDNA or gDNA that made up the material.

Sequencing was done on a sample of peripheral blood. The chain is built from TRBV19 and TRBJ1-6; 9 nucleotides line up with TRBD1. The receptor was derived from a man aged 60 to 75 with acute or convalescent COVID-19. The CDR3 sequence: CASSILLTGGNSPLHF. The CDR3, as DNA: TGTGCCAGTAGTATACTACTGACAGGGGGAAATTCACCCCTCCACTTT.